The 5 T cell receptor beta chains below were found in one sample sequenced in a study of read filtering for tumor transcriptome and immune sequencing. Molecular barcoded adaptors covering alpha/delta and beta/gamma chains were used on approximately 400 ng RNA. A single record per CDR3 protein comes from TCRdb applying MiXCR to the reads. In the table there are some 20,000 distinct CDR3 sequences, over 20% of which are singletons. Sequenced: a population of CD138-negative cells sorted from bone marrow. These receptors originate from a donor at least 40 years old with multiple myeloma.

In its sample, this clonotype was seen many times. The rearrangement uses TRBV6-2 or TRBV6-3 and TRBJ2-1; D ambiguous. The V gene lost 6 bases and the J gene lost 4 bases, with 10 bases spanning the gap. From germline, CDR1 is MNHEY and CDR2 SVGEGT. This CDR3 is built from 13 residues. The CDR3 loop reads CASSQLGYNEQFF. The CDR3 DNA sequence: TGTGCCAGCAGCCAATTAGGTTACAATGAGCAGTTCTTC.

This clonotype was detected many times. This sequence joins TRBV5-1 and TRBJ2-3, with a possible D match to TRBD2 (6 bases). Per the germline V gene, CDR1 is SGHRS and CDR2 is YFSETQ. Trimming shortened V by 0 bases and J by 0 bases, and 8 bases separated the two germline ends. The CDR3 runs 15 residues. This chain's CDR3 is CASSLASGSTDTQYF. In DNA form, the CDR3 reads TGCGCCAGCAGCTTGGCAAGCGGGAGCACAGATACGCAGTATTTT.

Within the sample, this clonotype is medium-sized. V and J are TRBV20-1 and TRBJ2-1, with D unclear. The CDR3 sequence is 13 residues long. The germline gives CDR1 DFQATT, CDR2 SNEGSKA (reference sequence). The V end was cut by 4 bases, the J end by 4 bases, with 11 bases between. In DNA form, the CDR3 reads TGCAGTGCTACCATACCCGCTTACAATGAGCAGTTCTTC. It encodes CSATIPAYNEQFF.

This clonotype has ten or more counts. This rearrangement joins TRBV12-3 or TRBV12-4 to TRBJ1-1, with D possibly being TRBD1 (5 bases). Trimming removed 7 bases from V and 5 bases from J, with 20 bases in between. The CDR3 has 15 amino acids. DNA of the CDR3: TGTGCCAGCATCTCGCCCCCGCCAGGGAGGACTGAAGCTTTCTTT. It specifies CASISPPPGRTEAFF.

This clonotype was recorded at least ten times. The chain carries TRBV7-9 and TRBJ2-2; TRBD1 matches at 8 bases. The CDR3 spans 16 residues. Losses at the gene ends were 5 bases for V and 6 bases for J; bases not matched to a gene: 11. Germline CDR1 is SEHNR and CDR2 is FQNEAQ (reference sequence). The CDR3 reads CASSTSGQGFAGELFF. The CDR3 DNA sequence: TGTGCCAGCAGCACCAGCGGACAGGGATTTGCCGGGGAGCTGTTTTTT.